The 17 T cell receptor beta chains presented below share a single source sample, sequenced in a study of T cells in Graves' hyperthyroidism and ophthalmopathy. Template material for amplifying TCR beta CDR3 regions consisted of RNA transcripts. The HTBI primer set served for first-round RT-PCR of the TCR CDR3. MiXCR, applied by TCRdb to the multiplex PCR reads, yields one record per CDR3 protein. The sample holds hundreds of thousands of distinct CDR3 sequences, about 20% seen once. Sequencing was done on a sample of blood. These TCRs come from a man aged 25-45 years with Graves' ophthalmopathy.

This clonotype was recorded many times. The chain has TRBV11-2 and TRBJ2-3; 9 positions agree with TRBD2. V gave up 5 bases and J gave up 2 bases; unmatched junction bases: 5. Germline V gene sequence: CDR1 SGHAT, CDR2 FQNNGV. The CDR3 runs 15 residues. The CDR3 nucleotides read TGTGCCAGCAGCGCTCTAGCGGGGCTCACAGATACGCAGTATTTT. This encodes CASSALAGLTDTQYF.

This clonotype was seen just once. This chain uses TRBV5-1 with TRBJ2-3; D not resolved. This CDR3 is built from 15 residues. The V and J ends lost 2 bases and 3 bases respectively, with 13 bases between them. Germline CDR1 and CDR2: SGHRS and YFSETQ. DNA for the CDR3: TGCGCCAGCAGCTTTAGTACAGTGCCTACAGATACGCAGTATTTT. The encoded protein is CASSFSTVPTDTQYF. Together with reference TRBV5-1 and TRBJ2-3, the CDR3 gives the full variable domain: KAGVTQTPRYLIKTRGQQVTLSCSPISGHRSVSWYQQTPGQGLQFLFEYFSETQRNKGNFPGRFSGRQFSNSRSEMNVSTLELGDSALYLCASSFSTVPTDTQYFGPGTRLTVL.

This clonotype was seen many times. J is TRBJ2-7 and V is TRBV29-1; D is perhaps TRBD2 (6 bases). The CDR3 has 13 residues. The germline CDR1 and CDR2 sequences are SQVTM and ANQGSEA. Trimming cost V 7 bases and J 3 bases, with 16 bases left between them. This CDR3 reads CSGSRGNNYEQYF. The CDR3 coding sequence is TGCAGCGGAAGCCGGGGGAATAACTACGAGCAGTACTTC.

This clonotype came up a few times. The V gene is TRBV7-8, the J gene TRBJ2-3, with 9 nucleotides matching TRBD2. Trimming cost V 5 bases and J 4 bases; bases outside gene matches: 7. The CDR3 runs to 15 residues. Germline CDR1 and CDR2: SGHVS and FQNEAQ. CDR3 residues: CASSPGTSWADTQYF. The CDR3 DNA is TGTGCCAGCAGCCCAGGGACTAGCTGGGCAGATACGCAGTATTTT.

This clonotype was counted between two and nine times. The rearrangement uses TRBV9 and TRBJ1-1; 12 positions match TRBD1. The V gene end was trimmed by 4 bases and the J gene end by 7 bases; junction bases not matched to a gene: 5. CDR1 and CDR2 (germline): SGDLS, YYNGEE. This CDR3 has 14 amino acids. CDR3 nucleotide sequence: TGTGCCAGCAGCACGGGACAGGGGGCGAGTGAAGCTTTCTTT. This gives the protein CASSTGQGASEAFF.

The table lists this clonotype with many counts. The chain couples TRBV9 to TRBJ1-2; 10 positions match TRBD1. CDR3 length: 13 amino acids. Germline V CDR1 and CDR2: SGDLS, YYNGEE. Trimming took 2 bases from V and 6 from J; bases not matched to a gene: 1. CDR3 sequence: CASSVGQGDGYTF. The CDR3 coding sequence is TGTGCCAGCAGCGTCGGACAGGGGGATGGCTACACCTTC. Combining the CDR3 with reference TRBV9 and TRBJ1-2 gives the whole variable domain DSGVTQTPKHLITATGQRVTLRCSPRSGDLSVYWYQQSLDQGLQFLIQYYNGEERAKGNILERFSAQQFPDLHSELNLSSLELGDSALYFCASSVGQGDGYTFGSGTRLTVV.

This chain links TRBV2 with TRBJ2-7, with 12 nucleotides matching TRBD2. The CDR3 spans 15 residues. Germline CDR1 SNHLY, CDR2 FYNNEI. Losses at the gene ends were 4 bases for V and 6 bases for J; bases not matched to a gene: 7. The CDR3 sequence: CASSVRLAGGFEQYF. In DNA, the CDR3 is TGTGCCAGCAGTGTACGGCTAGCGGGAGGGTTCGAGCAGTACTTC.

This clonotype was recorded many times. The chain employs TRBV12-3 or TRBV12-4 and TRBJ2-7, with TRBD2 matching over 7 bases. J was trimmed by 0 bases and V by 3 bases; bases with no gene match: 11. This CDR3 contains 17 residues. Written as DNA, the CDR3 is TGTGCCAGCAGTTTCGGGCAGAGCGGGGTGAGCTCCTACGAGCAGTACTTC. Protein product: CASSFGQSGVSSYEQYF.

This clonotype was picked up many times. The genes are TRBV2 and TRBJ1-4, with D tentatively TRBD1 (6 bases). V gave up 3 bases and J gave up 2 bases, with 10 bases separating them. The CDR3 loop spans 15 amino acids. From germline, CDR1 is SNHLY and CDR2 FYNNEI. For the CDR3, the DNA is TGTGCCAGCAGTGATGGGGGGCTCACTAATGAAAAACTGTTTTTT. As protein: CASSDGGLTNEKLFF.

This clonotype was counted at least ten times. This chain joins TRBV28 and TRBJ1-1, with D possibly matching TRBD1 (5 bases). V dropped 7 bases and J dropped 2 bases, with 14 bases sitting between them. Germline V gene sequence: CDR1 MDHEN, CDR2 SYDVKM. The CDR3 spans 14 residues. This CDR3 is CASILSGANTEAFF. In DNA, the CDR3 is TGTGCCAGCATCCTCTCCGGGGCAAACACTGAAGCTTTCTTT.

The table lists this clonotype with a few counts. The chain links TRBV27 to TRBJ2-5, with a weak D call TRBD2 (5 bases). The germline gives CDR1 MNHEY, CDR2 SMNVEV (reference sequence). V was pared by 8 bases and J by 2 bases, with 15 bases between. The CDR3 sequence is 14 residues long. CDR3 DNA: TGTGCCAGCCGCCTAGCCGGATGGCAAGAGACCCAGTACTTC. Amino acid sequence: CASRLAGWQETQYF.

The chain employs TRBV5-6 and TRBJ2-5; 12 positions match TRBD2. Looked up from germline, CDR1 is SGHDT and CDR2 is YYEEEE. This CDR3 comprises 17 residues. The V gene end was trimmed by 2 bases and the J gene end by 4 bases; junction bases not matched to a gene: 9. CDR3 in amino acids: CASSFRPSGRAGETQYF. CDR3 in DNA: TGTGCCAGCAGCTTTCGGCCTAGCGGGAGGGCCGGAGAGACCCAGTACTTC.

About this clonotype itself: One junction end does not reproduce the germline sequence, and a read error may be involved. J is TRBJ1-1 and V is TRBV11-2; 7 bases fit TRBD1. The CDR3 runs 13 residues. Germline-derived CDR1 and CDR2 are SGHAT and FQNNGV. The CDR3 DNA sequence: TGTGCCAGCAGGAAACAGGGGAACACTGAAGCTCTCTTT. Translated, it gives CASRKQGNTEALF.

This chain links TRBV5-1 with TRBJ1-4; D remains ambiguous. Trimming shortened V by 5 bases and J by 2 bases, and 16 bases separated the two germline ends. Germline CDR1 is SGHRS and CDR2 is YFSETQ. This CDR3 has 16 amino acids. CDR3 in amino acids: CASSHPKRRTNEKLFF. The CDR3 DNA reads TGCGCCAGCAGTCACCCTAAGAGGCGCACTAATGAAAAACTGTTTTTT. The full variable domain, its missing parts supplied by reference TRBV5-1 and TRBJ1-4, is KAGVTQTPRYLIKTRGQQVTLSCSPISGHRSVSWYQQTPGQGLQFLFEYFSETQRNKGNFPGRFSGRQFSNSRSEMNVSTLELGDSALYLCASSHPKRRTNEKLFFGSGTQLSVL.

This clonotype came up a few times. J is TRBJ2-1 and V is TRBV5-1; 12 bases fit TRBD2. Germline CDR1 SGHRS, CDR2 YFSETQ. The CDR3 is made up of 18 amino acids. With V trimmed by 8 bases and J by 2 bases, 14 bases remained unmatched. The CDR3 is CASHRTSGMGGAYNEQFF. In nucleotides, the CDR3 is TGCGCCAGTCATCGGACTAGCGGGATGGGAGGCGCCTACAATGAGCAGTTCTTC.

This clonotype has more than one count but fewer than ten. The J gene is TRBJ2-5, the V gene TRBV7-2; 11 positions match TRBD2. Germline V gives CDR1 SGHTA, CDR2 FQGNSA. The CDR3 is 15 residues long. V lost 4 bases to trimming and J lost 1 base; unmatched junction nucleotides: 2. CDR3 nucleotide sequence: TGTGCCAGCAGCTACGGGACTAGCGGCCAAGAGACCCAGTACTTC. As protein: CASSYGTSGQETQYF. Combining the CDR3 with reference TRBV7-2 and TRBJ2-5 gives the whole variable domain GAGVSQSPSNKVTEKGKDVELRCDPISGHTALYWYRQSLGQGLEFLIYFQGNSAPDKSGLPSDRFSAERTGGSVSTLTIQRTQQEDSAVYLCASSYGTSGQETQYFGPGTRLLVL.

This clonotype was counted between two and nine times. The CDR3 loop is CSVVGSQYGYTF. CDR3 nucleotide sequence: TGCAGCGTTGTGGGTAGTCAGTATGGCTACACCTTC. This chain links TRBV29-1 with TRBJ1-2; D gene uncertain. The germline V and J ends were trimmed by 4 bases and 5 bases, with 11 bases remaining between them. The CDR3 is made up of 12 amino acids. From germline, CDR1 is SQVTM and CDR2 ANQGSEA.